These 9 T cell receptor beta chains were sequenced from one sample in a study of neurological immune-mediated disorders. Time point reported: longitudinal time-point 3. TCRdb processed the 5' RACE reads anew with MiXCR; each CDR3 protein has one entry. Of 93,000 or so distinct CDR3 sequences in the sample, approximately 11% were seen once. Sequenced: PBMCs. These receptors originate from a female donor with HTLV-1-associated myelopathy (HAM/TSP).

This clonotype occurred many times. V usage is TRBV5-1 and J usage is TRBJ1-6; TRBD1 agrees at 10 bases. Germline values: CDR1 SGHRS, CDR2 YFSETQ. Trimming at V came to 4 bases and at J to 12 bases, leaving 4 bases not matched to a gene. The CDR3 runs to 13 residues. The CDR3 sequence is CASSTGTGEPLHF. In DNA form, the CDR3 reads TGCGCCAGCAGCACCGGGACAGGGGAACCCCTCCACTTT.

In its sample, this clonotype was seen a few times. A read error is possible here, since a much larger clone lies one base away. This sequence joins TRBV20-1 and TRBJ2-7, with TRBD2 identical over 8 bases. After removal of 0 bases from V and 5 bases from J, the junction contained 9 bases not matched to a gene. The CDR3 loop spans 15 amino acids. Germline CDR1 and CDR2: DFQATT and SNEGSKA (reference sequence). This chain's CDR3 is CSARDGAGGPNEQYF. The CDR3 nucleotides are TGCAGTGCTAGAGATGGGGCGGGAGGTCCCAACGAGCAGTACTTC.

Ten or more counts support this clonotype. One end of the junction varies from germline; a read error may be responsible. V and J are TRBV15 and TRBJ2-7; 9 nucleotides align to TRBD2. Germline CDR1 LNHNV, CDR2 YYDKDF (reference sequence). The CDR3 extends over 16 amino acids. DNA of the CDR3: TGTGCTACCAGCAGAGATCTTGCTTCTAGCGGGGACGAGCAGTACTTC. It translates to CATSRDLASSGDEQYF.

This clonotype was seen many times. The CDR3 loop reads CASSLAGSQNTEAFF. The DNA of the CDR3 is TGCGCCAGCAGCTTGGCAGGTAGTCAGAACACTGAAGCTTTCTTT. This chain connects TRBV5-1 to TRBJ1-1; D not resolved. V dropped 0 bases and J dropped 1 base, with 10 bases sitting between them. CDR3 size: 15 residues. In germline, CDR1 is SGHRS, CDR2 YFSETQ.

V usage is TRBV6-6 and J usage is TRBJ1-2, with D unclear. The CDR3 runs 15 residues. With 2 bases removed from V and 7 bases from J, the gap between germline ends came to 17 bases. Germline lookup yields CDR1 MNHNY and CDR2 SVGAGI (reference sequence). The CDR3 sequence is CASSYEFSRRFGYTF. The CDR3 bases are TGTGCCAGCAGTTACGAGTTCAGTCGGAGGTTTGGCTACACCTTC.

This sequence joins TRBV10-3 and TRBJ2-7; D unresolved. The CDR3 has 12 amino acids. Germline CDR1 is ENHRY and CDR2 is SYGVKD. V lost 3 bases to trimming and J lost 6 bases, with 9 bases between them. The CDR3: CAISEFGPEQYF. The CDR3, as DNA: TGTGCCATCAGTGAATTTGGTCCCGAGCAGTACTTC.

This clonotype was counted only a few times. The rearrangement joins TRBV20-1 to TRBJ2-7; 8 bases line up with TRBD1. Per germline, CDR1 DFQATT and CDR2 SNEGSKA (reference sequence). CDR3 length: 14 residues. J gave up 3 bases and V 0 bases, and 4 bases lay outside the gene matches. CDR3 sequence: CSARDYGQGYEQYF. The CDR3 coding sequence is TGCAGTGCTAGAGACTACGGACAGGGCTACGAGCAGTACTTC.

This clonotype occurred many times. The CDR3 loop is CASSYSRTGRDTQYF. The CDR3 bases are TGTGCCAGCAGTTACTCGAGAACGGGGCGAGATACGCAGTATTTT. The chain combines TRBV6-5 with TRBJ2-3; D tentatively reads TRBD1 or TRBD2 (5 bases each). The CDR3 loop spans 15 amino acids. V lost 0 bases and J 5 bases, leaving 12 bases between the germline ends. Germline V gives CDR1 MNHEY, CDR2 SVGAGI.

To note about this clonotype: A much larger clone is a single base away; this may be a read error. V gene TRBV5-1 combines with J gene TRBJ2-7, with 7 nucleotides matching TRBD2. Germline V gives CDR1 SGHRS, CDR2 YFSETQ. J lost 1 base, V lost 3 bases, and 4 bases had no gene match. The CDR3 covers 14 residues. CDR3 in amino acids: CASSSSGESYEQYF. Here the CDR3 DNA reads TGCGCCAGCAGCTCTAGCGGCGAATCCTACGAGCAGTACTTC. The full variable domain, in which reference TRBV5-1 and TRBJ2-7 provide the parts outside the CDR3, is KAGVTQTPRYLIKTRGQQVTLSCSPISGHRSVSWYQQTPGQGLQFLFEYFSETQRNKGNFPGRFSGRQFSNSRSEMNVSTLELGDSALYLCASSSSGESYEQYFGPGTRLTVT.